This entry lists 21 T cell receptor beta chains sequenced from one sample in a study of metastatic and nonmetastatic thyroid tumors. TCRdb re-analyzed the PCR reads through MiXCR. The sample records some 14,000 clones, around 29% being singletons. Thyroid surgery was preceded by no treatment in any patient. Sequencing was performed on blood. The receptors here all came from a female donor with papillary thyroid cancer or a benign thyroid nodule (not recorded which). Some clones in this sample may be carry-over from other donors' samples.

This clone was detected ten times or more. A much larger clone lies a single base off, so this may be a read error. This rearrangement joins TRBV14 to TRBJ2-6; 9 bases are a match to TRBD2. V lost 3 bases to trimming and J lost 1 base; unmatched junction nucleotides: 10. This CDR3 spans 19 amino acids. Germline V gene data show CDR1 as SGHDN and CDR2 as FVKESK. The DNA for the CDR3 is TGTGCCAGCAGCCAGCCGCCTAGCGGGAAGCTTTCTGGGGCCAACGTCCTGACTTTC. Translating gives CASSQPPSGKLSGANVLTF.

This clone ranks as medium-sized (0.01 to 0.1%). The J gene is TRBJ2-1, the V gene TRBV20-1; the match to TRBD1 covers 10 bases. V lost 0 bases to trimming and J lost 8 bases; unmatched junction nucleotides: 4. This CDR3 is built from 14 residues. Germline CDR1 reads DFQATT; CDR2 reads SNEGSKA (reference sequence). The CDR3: CSARDLGQGYEQFF. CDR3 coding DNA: TGCAGTGCTAGAGATTTGGGACAGGGGTATGAGCAGTTCTTC.

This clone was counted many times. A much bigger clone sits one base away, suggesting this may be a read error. CDR3 loop: CASSFSGDGHCGYTF. CDR3 DNA sequence: TGTGCCAGCAGTTTCTCCGGGGACGGGCACTGTGGCTACACCTTC. The rearrangement uses TRBV6-6 and TRBJ1-2; D is possibly TRBD1 (5 bases). Germline V lookup: CDR1 MNHNY, CDR2 SVGAGI (reference sequence). V was clipped by 4 bases and J by 7 bases, with 19 bases between them. The CDR3 runs to 15 residues.

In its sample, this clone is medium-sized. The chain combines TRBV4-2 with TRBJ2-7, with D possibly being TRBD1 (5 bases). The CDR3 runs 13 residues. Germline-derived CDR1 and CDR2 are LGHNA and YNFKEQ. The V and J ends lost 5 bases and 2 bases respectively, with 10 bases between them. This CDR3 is CASSKDIAYEQYF. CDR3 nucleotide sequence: TGTGCCAGCAGCAAGGACATCGCCTACGAGCAGTACTTC.

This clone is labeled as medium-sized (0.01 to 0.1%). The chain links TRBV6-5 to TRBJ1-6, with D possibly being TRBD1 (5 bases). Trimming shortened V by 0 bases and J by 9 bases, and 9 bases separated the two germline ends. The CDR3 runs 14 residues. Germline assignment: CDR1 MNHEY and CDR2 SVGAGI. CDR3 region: CASSYSPDSSPLHF. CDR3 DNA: TGTGCCAGCAGTTACTCGCCCGACAGTTCACCCCTCCACTTT.

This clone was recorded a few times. Written as DNA, the CDR3 is TGTGCCAGCAGCTCCCTGGACAGGACAAGCTCCTACGAGCAGTACTTC. Translating gives CASSSLDRTSSYEQYF. The V call is TRBV11-3, the J call TRBJ2-7; TRBD1 matches 7 bases. Unmatched junction bases numbered 9, after V lost 4 bases and J lost 0 bases. The CDR3 has 16 residues. From germline, CDR1 is SGHNT and CDR2 YENEEA. Full variable domain (rest looked up from reference TRBV11-3 and TRBJ2-7): EAGVVQSPRYKIIEKKQPVAFWCNPISGHNTLYWYLQNLGQGPELLIRYENEEAVDDSQLPKDRFSAERLKGVDSTLKIQPAELGDSAVYLCASSSLDRTSSYEQYFGPGTRLTVT.

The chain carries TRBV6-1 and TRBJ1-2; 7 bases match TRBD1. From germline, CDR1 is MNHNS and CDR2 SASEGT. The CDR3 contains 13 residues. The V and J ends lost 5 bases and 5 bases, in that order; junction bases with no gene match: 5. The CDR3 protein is CASSRDRRYGYTF. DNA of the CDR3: TGTGCCAGCAGTCGGGACAGAAGATATGGCTACACCTTC.

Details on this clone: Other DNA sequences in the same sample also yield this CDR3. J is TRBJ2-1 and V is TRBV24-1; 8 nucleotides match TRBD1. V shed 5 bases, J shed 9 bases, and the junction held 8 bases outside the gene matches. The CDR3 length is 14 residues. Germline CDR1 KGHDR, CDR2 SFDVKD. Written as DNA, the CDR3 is TGTGCCACCAGTGTCGGTGGGACAGGTACTGAGCAGTTCTTC. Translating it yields CATSVGGTGTEQFF.

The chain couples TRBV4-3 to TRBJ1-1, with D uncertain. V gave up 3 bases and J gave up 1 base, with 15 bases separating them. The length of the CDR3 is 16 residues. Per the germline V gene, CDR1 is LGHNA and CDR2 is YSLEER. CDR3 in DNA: TGCGCCAGCAGCCAGAGTTCCGGACCGCCGAACACTGAAGCTTTCTTT. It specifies CASSQSSGPPNTEAFF.

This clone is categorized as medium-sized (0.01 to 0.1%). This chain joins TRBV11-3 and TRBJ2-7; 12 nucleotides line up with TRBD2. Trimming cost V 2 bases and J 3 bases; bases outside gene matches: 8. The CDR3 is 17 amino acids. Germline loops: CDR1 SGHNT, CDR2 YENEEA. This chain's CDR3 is CASSLKSGLAGLYEQYF. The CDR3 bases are TGTGCCAGCAGCTTAAAAAGCGGACTAGCGGGACTCTACGAGCAGTACTTC.

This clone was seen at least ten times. The CDR3 here is CASTGGPTDTQYF. The CDR3 DNA reads TGCGCCAGCACCGGGGGCCCCACAGATACGCAGTATTTT. The chain couples TRBV10-1 to TRBJ2-3; D tentatively reads TRBD1 or TRBD2 (6 bases each). The CDR3 loop spans 13 amino acids. Trimming stripped 7 bases from V and 2 bases from J, with 10 bases between. Germline values: CDR1 WNHNN, CDR2 SYGVQD (reference sequence).

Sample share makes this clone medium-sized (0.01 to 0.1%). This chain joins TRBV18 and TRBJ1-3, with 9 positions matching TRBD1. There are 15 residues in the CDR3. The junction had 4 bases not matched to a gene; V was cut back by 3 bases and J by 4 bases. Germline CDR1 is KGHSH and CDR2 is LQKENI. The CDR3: CASSPDRGRGNTIYF. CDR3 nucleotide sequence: TGTGCCAGCTCACCGGACAGGGGAAGGGGAAACACCATATATTTT.

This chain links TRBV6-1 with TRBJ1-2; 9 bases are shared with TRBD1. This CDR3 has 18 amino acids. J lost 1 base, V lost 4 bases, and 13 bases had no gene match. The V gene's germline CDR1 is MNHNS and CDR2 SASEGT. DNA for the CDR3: TGTGCCAGCAGTGCAACCGGGACAGGGTCCACCTATAACTATGGCTACACCTTC. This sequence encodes CASSATGTGSTYNYGYTF.

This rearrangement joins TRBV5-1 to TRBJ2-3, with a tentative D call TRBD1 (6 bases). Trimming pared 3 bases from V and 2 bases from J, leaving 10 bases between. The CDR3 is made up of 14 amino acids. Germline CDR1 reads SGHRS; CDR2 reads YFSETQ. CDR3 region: CASSSGDITDTQYF. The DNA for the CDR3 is TGCGCCAGCAGCTCCGGGGACATCACAGATACGCAGTATTTT. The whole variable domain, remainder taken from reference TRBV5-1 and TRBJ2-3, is KAGVTQTPRYLIKTRGQQVTLSCSPISGHRSVSWYQQTPGQGLQFLFEYFSETQRNKGNFPGRFSGRQFSNSRSEMNVSTLELGDSALYLCASSSGDITDTQYFGPGTRLTVL.

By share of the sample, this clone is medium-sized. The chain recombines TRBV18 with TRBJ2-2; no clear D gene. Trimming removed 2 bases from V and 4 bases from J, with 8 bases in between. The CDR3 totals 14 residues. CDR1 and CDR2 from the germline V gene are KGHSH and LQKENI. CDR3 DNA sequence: TGTGCCAGCTCACCAAGCTCTGGCACCGGGGAGCTGTTTTTT. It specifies CASSPSSGTGELFF.

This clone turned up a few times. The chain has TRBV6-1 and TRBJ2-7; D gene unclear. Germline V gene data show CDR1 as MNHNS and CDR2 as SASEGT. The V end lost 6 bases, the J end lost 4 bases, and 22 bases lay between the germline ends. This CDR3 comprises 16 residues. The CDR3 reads CASRPLIGAIGYEQYF. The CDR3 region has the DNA TGTGCCAGCAGGCCCCTCATTGGAGCGATTGGGTACGAGCAGTACTTC.

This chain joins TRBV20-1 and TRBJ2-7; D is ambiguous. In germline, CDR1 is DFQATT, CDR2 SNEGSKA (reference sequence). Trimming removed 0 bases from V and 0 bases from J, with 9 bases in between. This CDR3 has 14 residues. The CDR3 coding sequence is TGCAGTGCTAGAGATGTGGGCTACTCCTACGAGCAGTACTTC. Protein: CSARDVGYSYEQYF.

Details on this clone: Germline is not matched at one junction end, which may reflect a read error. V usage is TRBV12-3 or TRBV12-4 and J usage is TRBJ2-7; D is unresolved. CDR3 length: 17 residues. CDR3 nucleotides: TGTGCCAGCCGTTTAAACTTTCGCACAGTGGAATCCTACGAGCAGTACTTC. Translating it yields CASRLNFRTVESYEQYF.

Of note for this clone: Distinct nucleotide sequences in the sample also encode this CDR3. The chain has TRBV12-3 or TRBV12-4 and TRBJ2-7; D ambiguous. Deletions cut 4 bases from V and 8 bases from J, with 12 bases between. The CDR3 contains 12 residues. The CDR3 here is CASSSASGQQYF. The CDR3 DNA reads TGTGCCAGCAGTTCTGCATCGGGTCAGCAGTACTTC.

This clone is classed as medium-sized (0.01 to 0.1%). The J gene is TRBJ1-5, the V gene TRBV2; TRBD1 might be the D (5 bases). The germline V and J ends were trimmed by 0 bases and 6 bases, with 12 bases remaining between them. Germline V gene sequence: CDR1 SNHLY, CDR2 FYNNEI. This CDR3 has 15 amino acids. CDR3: CASSEARGRGQPQHF. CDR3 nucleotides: TGTGCCAGCAGTGAAGCACGGGGGAGAGGTCAGCCCCAGCATTTT.

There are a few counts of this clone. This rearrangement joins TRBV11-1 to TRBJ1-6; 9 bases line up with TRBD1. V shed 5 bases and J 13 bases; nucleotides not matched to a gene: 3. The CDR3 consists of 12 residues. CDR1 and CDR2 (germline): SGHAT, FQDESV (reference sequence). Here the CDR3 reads CASSRGQGPLHF. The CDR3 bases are TGTGCCAGCAGCCGTGGACAGGGGCCCCTCCACTTT.